These 5 T cell receptor beta chains originate from one sample sequenced in a study of Graves' ophthalmopathy and Graves' hyperthyroidism. The sequenced template was RNA, covering the TCR beta CDR3 region. Second-round multiplex PCR came after a first-round RT-PCR that employed HTBI primers. A single record per CDR3 protein comes from TCRdb applying MiXCR to the multiplex PCR reads. The data show about 210,000 distinct CDR3 sequences, with roughly 29% seen just once and approximately 9.6% held by the top ten. Sequencing used peripheral blood. The source is a man aged 50 to 60 with Graves' ophthalmopathy.

This clonotype appeared many times. This sequence joins TRBV6-5 and TRBJ2-6, with a weak D call TRBD1 (8 bases). V shed 6 bases and J shed 2 bases, with 14 bases lying between them. There are 16 residues in the CDR3. The germline CDR1 and CDR2 sequences are MNHEY and SVGAGI. CDR3 in DNA: TGTGCCAGCAGAAACAGGGGGGGGACTGGGGCCAACGTCCTGACTTTC. It translates to CASRNRGGTGANVLTF.

This clonotype appeared many times. This rearrangement joins TRBV28 to TRBJ2-7, with D perhaps TRBD1 (6 bases). The CDR3 is made up of 12 amino acids. The V end lost 7 bases, the J end lost 4 bases, and 11 bases lay between the germline ends. The germline gives CDR1 MDHEN, CDR2 SYDVKM. The CDR3 DNA is TGTGCCAGCAATTACAGGGCGTACGAGCAGTACTTC. This encodes CASNYRAYEQYF.

In this sample, this clonotype turned up many times. V usage is TRBV19 and J usage is TRBJ2-5; D might be TRBD1 or TRBD2, each matching 6 bases. CDR3 size: 14 residues. Germline CDR1 is LNHDA and CDR2 is SQIVND (reference sequence). Between the trimmed V and J ends, which lost 5 bases and 4 bases, there was a span of 14 bases. This chain's CDR3 is CASSQRLGGETQYF. The CDR3 DNA sequence: TGTGCCAGTAGTCAGCGACTAGGGGGAGAGACCCAGTACTTC. Filled out from reference TRBV19 and TRBJ2-5, the complete variable domain reads DGGITQSPKYLFRKEGQNVTLSCEQNLNHDAMYWYRQDPGQGLRLIYYSQIVNDFQKGDIAEGYSVSREKKESFPLTVTSAQKNPTAFYLCASSQRLGGETQYFGPGTRLLVL.

The rearrangement uses TRBV7-3 and TRBJ2-5; D might be TRBD2 (5 bases). Trimming removed 4 bases at V and 7 bases at J, with 13 bases between. CDR1 and CDR2 (germline): SGHTA, FQGTGA. CDR3 size: 13 residues. The CDR3 nucleotides are TGTGCCAGCAGCTCCACCCGGGAAGGGACCCAGTACTTC. Protein: CASSSTREGTQYF. Full variable domain (outside the CDR3, taken from reference TRBV7-3 and TRBJ2-5): GAGVSQTPSNKVTEKGKYVELRCDPISGHTALYWYRQSLGQGPEFLIYFQGTGAADDSGLPNDRFFAVRPEGSVSTLKIQRTERGDSAVYLCASSSTREGTQYFGPGTRLLVL.

This clonotype turned up a few times. J is TRBJ1-1 and V is TRBV27; D is ambiguous. Germline CDR1 and CDR2: MNHEY and SMNVEV (reference sequence). Trimming pared 3 bases from V and 0 bases from J, leaving 5 bases between. The CDR3 is made up of 13 amino acids. For the CDR3, the DNA is TGTGCCAGCAGTTTCCAGATGAACACTGAAGCTTTCTTT. Translation: CASSFQMNTEAFF.